These T cell receptor beta chains were read from a single sample in a study of blood T cell repertoires in COVID-19. This table comes from immunoSEQ multiplex PCR, and its TCRdb copy is limited to in-frame clones, with some not included. Seen here are approximately 300,000 clones, approximately 90% observed once, and the top ten hold around 2.1%. The material sequenced was peripheral blood. Receptor source: a man between 18 and 29 years old with active or convalescent COVID-19. CDR3s include the opening cysteine and the closing phenylalanine or tryptophan. A D gene is named only where the DNA matches it firmly. Rows may omit the clone size; those that give it use once, few, many or a size class.

clone_size j_call cdr3_length d_call v_call cdr3_nt cdr3_aa
- TRBJ1-1 12 - TRBV29-1 TGCAGCGCAAGACAGCTGAACACTGAAGCTTTCTTT CSARQLNTEAFF
- TRBJ1-5 15 TRBD1 TRBV2 TGTGCCAGCAGCCCCGGGACAGGGGACGGAAGACCCCAGCATTTT CASSPGTGDGRPQHF
- TRBJ1-6 15 TRBD1 TRBV15 TGTGCCACCAGCATGGACAGGGGGCATAATTCACCCCTCCACTTT CATSMDRGHNSPLHF
- TRBJ1-3 14 - TRBV10-1 TGCGCCAGCAGGGAGGGCATGTCTGGAAACACCATATATTTT CASREGMSGNTIYF
- TRBJ2-1 16 TRBD1 TRBV6-6 TGTGCCAGCAGTTACTCGGACAGGGGTCACTACAATGAGCAGTTCTTC CASSYSDRGHYNEQFF
- TRBJ1-2 13 - TRBV7-9 TGTGCCAGCAGCTTAGCCCTGAACTATGGCTACACCTTC CASSLALNYGYTF
few TRBJ1-1 15 - TRBV7-2 TGTGCCAGCAGCTTAGAAGGGAGCCCGAACACTGAAGCTTTCTTT CASSLEGSPNTEAFF
- TRBJ2-7 14 - TRBV10-3 TGTGCCATCAGTGAGCCCCAGGGGGGCTACGAGCAGTACTTC CAISEPQGGYEQYF
- TRBJ2-7 14 - TRBV21-1 TGTGCCCCCACCTTCCCGGGGGGGCGGATCGAGCAGTACTTC CAPTFPGGRIEQYF
- TRBJ2-7 15 TRBD1 TRBV15 TGTGCCACCAGCAGAGATCTTGGCAGGGGGTACGAGCAGTACTTC CATSRDLGRGYEQYF
- TRBJ2-7 16 - TRBV5-8 TGTGCCAGCAGCCAGACTAGACCCTGGGAATCTCACGAGCAGTACTTC CASSQTRPWESHEQYF
- TRBJ2-3 10 - TRBV7-2 TGTAAGGAGGTGGCAGATACGCAGTATTTT CKEVADTQYF
- TRBJ2-3 14 TRBD1 TRBV13 TGTGCCAGCAGTCGAAACAGGGGTACAGATACGCAGTATTTT CASSRNRGTDTQYF
- TRBJ2-5 15 - TRBV28 TGTGCCAGCAGTGGGGCAGGGGCCCAACGGGAGACCCAGTACTTC CASSGAGAQRETQYF
- TRBJ2-7 14 - TRBV9 TGTGCCAGCAGCGTAGGACAGAGGACCTACGAGCAGTACTTC CASSVGQRTYEQYF
- TRBJ2-5 16 - TRBV7-7 TGTGCCAGCAGCTTAGGGGGACTCGGGTCGCGGGAGACCCAGTACTTC CASSLGGLGSRETQYF
- TRBJ2-3 15 TRBD2 TRBV2 TGTGCCAGCAGGAAGGTAGCGGGAAGCACAGATACGCAGTATTTT CASRKVAGSTDTQYF
- TRBJ1-2 13 TRBD1 TRBV6-4 TGTGCCAACCGGACAGGGGTTTACTATGGCTACACCTTC CANRTGVYYGYTF
- TRBJ2-7 16 TRBD1 TRBV19 TGTGCCAGTAGTATAGGGGGACAGGGTTTTGGCTACGAGCAGTACTTC CASSIGGQGFGYEQYF
- TRBJ2-1 14 - TRBV5-5 TGTGCCAGCAGCGCGGGACCCCACGGCAATGAGCAGTTCTTC CASSAGPHGNEQFF
once TRBJ2-7 20 TRBD2 TRBV28 TGTGCCAGCAGTTTAGGATGGGACGTAGCTGGCGGGAGGAGCTCCTACGAGCAGTACTTC CASSLGWDVAGGRSSYEQYF
- TRBJ2-3 17 - TRBV4-1 TGCGCCAGCAGCCAAGTGGGGGGTGGCCGACCCACAGATACGCAGTATTTT CASSQVGGGRPTDTQYF
- TRBJ2-5 14 - TRBV19 TGTGCCAGTAGTATAGACTACTACCAAGAGACCCAGTACTTC CASSIDYYQETQYF
- TRBJ2-7 14 TRBD1 TRBV7-9 TGTGCCAGCAGCTCCCGGGACAGGGTTTACGAGCAGTACTTC CASSSRDRVYEQYF
- TRBJ1-6 19 TRBD1 TRBV27 TGTGCCAGCAGTACCCAAACACGGGGACAGCTCTCCTATAATTCACCCCTCCACTTT CASSTQTRGQLSYNSPLHF
- TRBJ2-2 16 - TRBV21-1 TGTGCCAGCAGCAAAAGGATTGTTGGCGGCACCGGGGAGCTGTTTTTT CASSKRIVGGTGELFF
- TRBJ2-7 16 - TRBV5-6 TGTGCCACCACGAAATTCGGGGGAGAAATTTCCTACGAGCAGTACTTC CATTKFGGEISYEQYF
- TRBJ1-1 14 TRBD1 TRBV29-1 TGCAGCGTCAAGACAGGGCAAAAGAACACTGAAGCTTTCTTT CSVKTGQKNTEAFF
- TRBJ2-5 15 TRBD1 TRBV6-2/TRBV6-3 TGTGCCAGCAGCCGAGAACAGGGACAGAAAGAGACCCAGTACTTC CASSREQGQKETQYF
- TRBJ1-6 15 - TRBV4-1 TGCGCCAGCAGCCAAGGAGACAGGCCGGGTTCACCCCTCCACTTT CASSQGDRPGSPLHF
- TRBJ1-4 17 TRBD1 TRBV4-1 TGCGCCAGCAGCCAAGAAGCTTGGGGACAGGGGAATGAAAAACTGTTTTTT CASSQEAWGQGNEKLFF
- TRBJ1-1 15 - TRBV7-9 TGTGCCAGCAGCTTAGCCCAGGGTACAAACACTGAAGCTTTCTTT CASSLAQGTNTEAFF
- TRBJ1-1 15 - TRBV7-8 TGTGCCAGCAGCCCTACCAGAGGGATCGAGCCTGAAGCTTTCTTT CASSPTRGIEPEAFF
- TRBJ1-2 11 - TRBV20-1 TGCAGTGCTAGCAGGGTCTATGGCTACACCTTC CSASRVYGYTF
- TRBJ1-1 15 - TRBV28 TGTGCCAGCAGTTTATGGGCAGGGGCTGGCACTGAAGCTTTCTTT CASSLWAGAGTEAFF
- TRBJ1-5 15 - TRBV10-3 TGTGCCATCAGTGATCCCAGGGTTAGCAATCAGCCCCAGCATTTT CAISDPRVSNQPQHF
- TRBJ2-5 13 - TRBV5-4 TGTGCCAGCAGCAAAGCGGGTGTAGAGACCCAGTACTTC CASSKAGVETQYF
- TRBJ2-3 14 - TRBV11-2 TGTGCCAGCACCGTTTCCGTTTTCACAGATACGCAGTATTTT CASTVSVFTDTQYF
- TRBJ1-1 13 - TRBV14 TGTGCCAGCAGCCCGCTTGTGCTTAGGGAGGCTTTCTTT CASSPLVLREAFF
many TRBJ1-2 14 - TRBV9 TGTGCCAGCGGCAGAACAGGGAATGACTATGGCTACACCTTC CASGRTGNDYGYTF
- TRBJ1-5 15 TRBD1 TRBV28 TGTGCCAGCAGCGTAGGTGGGACAGGCTATCAGCCCCAGCATTTT CASSVGGTGYQPQHF
- TRBJ2-7 14 - TRBV7-9 TGTGCCAGCAGCAAAGGACAAGGATCCTACGAGCAGTACTTC CASSKGQGSYEQYF
- TRBJ2-1 15 TRBD1 TRBV13 TGTGCCAGCAGCTCCACGGGACAGGGAAATTGGGAGCAGTTCTTC CASSSTGQGNWEQFF
- TRBJ2-3 17 - TRBV7-2 TGTGCCAGCAGCTTAGCTGGGACTCGGGCACGACCTAGGCCGCAGTATTTT CASSLAGTRARPRPQYF
- TRBJ2-7 14 - TRBV27 TGTGCCAGCAGTTTGGCGGGACAGTCCTACGAGCAGTACTTC CASSLAGQSYEQYF
- TRBJ2-7 14 TRBD2 TRBV27 TGTGCCACCCAACCCACTAGCGGGTACTACGAGCAGTACTTC CATQPTSGYYEQYF
- TRBJ1-6 12 - TRBV12-3/TRBV12-4 TGTGCCAGCAACCGGGGGGATTCACCCCTCCACTTT CASNRGDSPLHF
- TRBJ2-5 15 TRBD2 TRBV18 TGTGCCAGCTCTGAGCGGGGACCCCGAGAGGAGACCCAGTACTTC CASSERGPREETQYF
- TRBJ2-2 17 - TRBV4-1 TGCGCCAGCAGCAATCCCGGATCGGAGGGGGCGGGCGGGGAGCTGTTTTTT CASSNPGSEGAGGELFF